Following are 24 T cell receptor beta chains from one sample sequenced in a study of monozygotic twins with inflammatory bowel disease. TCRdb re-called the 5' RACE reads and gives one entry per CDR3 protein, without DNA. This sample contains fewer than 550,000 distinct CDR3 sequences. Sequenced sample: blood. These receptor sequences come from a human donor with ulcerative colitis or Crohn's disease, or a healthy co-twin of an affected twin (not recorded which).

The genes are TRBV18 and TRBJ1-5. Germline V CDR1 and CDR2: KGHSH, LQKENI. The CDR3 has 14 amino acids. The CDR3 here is CASSPGSFDQPQHF.

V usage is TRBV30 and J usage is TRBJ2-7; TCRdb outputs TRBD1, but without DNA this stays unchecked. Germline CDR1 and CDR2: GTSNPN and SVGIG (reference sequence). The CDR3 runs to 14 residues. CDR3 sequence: CAFDPGDISYEQYF. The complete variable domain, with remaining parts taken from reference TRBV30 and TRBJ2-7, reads SQTIHQWPATLVQPVGSPLSLECTVEGTSNPNLYWYRQAAGRGLQLLFYSVGIGQISSEVPQNLSASRPQDRQFILSSKKLLLSDSGFYLCAFDPGDISYEQYFGPGTRLTVT.

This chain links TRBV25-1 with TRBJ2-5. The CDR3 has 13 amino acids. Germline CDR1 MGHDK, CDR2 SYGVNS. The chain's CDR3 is CATTRGKAETQYF.

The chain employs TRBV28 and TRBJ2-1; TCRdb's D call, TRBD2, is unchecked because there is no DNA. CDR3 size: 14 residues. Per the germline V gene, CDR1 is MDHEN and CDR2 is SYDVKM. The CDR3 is CASSLPSGYNEQFF.

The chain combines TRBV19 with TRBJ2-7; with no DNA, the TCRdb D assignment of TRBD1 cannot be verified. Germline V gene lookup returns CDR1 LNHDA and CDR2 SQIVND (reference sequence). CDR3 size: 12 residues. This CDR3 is CASSMGGYEQYF.

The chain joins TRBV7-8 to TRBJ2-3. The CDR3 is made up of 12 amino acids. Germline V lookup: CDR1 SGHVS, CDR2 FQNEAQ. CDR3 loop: CASSFLSDTQYF.

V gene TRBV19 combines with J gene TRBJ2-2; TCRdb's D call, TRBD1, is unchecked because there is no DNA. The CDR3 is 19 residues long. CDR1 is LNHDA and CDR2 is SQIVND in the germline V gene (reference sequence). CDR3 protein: CASRMAVGQGIMGTGELFF.

The CDR3 region is CASSLWGDGNQPQHF. This chain uses TRBV6-2 or TRBV6-3 with TRBJ1-5; the D call from TCRdb, TRBD1, cannot be confirmed without DNA. The CDR3 runs 15 residues. The germline V gene encodes CDR1 MNHEY and CDR2 SVGEGT.

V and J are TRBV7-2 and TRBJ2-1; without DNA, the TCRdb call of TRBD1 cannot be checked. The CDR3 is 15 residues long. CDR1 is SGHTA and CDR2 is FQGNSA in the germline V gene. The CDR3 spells CASSRTGETYNEQFF.

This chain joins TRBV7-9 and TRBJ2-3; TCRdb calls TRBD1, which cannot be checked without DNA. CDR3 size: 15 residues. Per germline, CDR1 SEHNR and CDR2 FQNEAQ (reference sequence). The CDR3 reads CASSLLTGIQDTQYF.

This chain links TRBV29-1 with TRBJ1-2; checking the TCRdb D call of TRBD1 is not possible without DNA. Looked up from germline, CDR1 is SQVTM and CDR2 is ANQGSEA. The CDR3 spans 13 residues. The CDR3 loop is CSVETRDADGYTF.

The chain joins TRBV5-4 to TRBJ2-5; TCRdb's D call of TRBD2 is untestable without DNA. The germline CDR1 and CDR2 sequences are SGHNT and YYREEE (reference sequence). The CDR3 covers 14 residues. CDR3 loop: CASSSGMGSGTQYF.

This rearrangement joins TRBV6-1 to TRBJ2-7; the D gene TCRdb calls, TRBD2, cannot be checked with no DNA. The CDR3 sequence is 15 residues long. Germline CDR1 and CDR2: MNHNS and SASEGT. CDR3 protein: CASSISPSGTYEQYF.

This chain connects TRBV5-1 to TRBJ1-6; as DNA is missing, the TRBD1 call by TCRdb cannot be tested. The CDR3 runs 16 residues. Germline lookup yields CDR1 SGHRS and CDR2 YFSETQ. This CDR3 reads CASSSNRAANNSPLHF.

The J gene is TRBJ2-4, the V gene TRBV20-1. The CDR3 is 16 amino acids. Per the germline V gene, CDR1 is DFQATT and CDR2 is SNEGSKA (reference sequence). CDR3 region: CSAAPEILRAKNIQYF.

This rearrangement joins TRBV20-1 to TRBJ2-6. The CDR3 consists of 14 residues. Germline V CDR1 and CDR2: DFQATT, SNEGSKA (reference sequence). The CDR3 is CSASSYSGANVLTF.

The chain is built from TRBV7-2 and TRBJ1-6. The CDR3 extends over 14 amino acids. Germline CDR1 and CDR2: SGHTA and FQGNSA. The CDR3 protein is CASRIGEKGSPLHF.

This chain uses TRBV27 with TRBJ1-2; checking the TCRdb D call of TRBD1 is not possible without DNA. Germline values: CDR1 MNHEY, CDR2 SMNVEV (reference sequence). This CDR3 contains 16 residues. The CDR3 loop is CASSSPSGTGGYGYTF.

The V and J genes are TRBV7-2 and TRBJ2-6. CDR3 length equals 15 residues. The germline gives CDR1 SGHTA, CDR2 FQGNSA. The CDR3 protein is CASSLFRSGANVLTF.

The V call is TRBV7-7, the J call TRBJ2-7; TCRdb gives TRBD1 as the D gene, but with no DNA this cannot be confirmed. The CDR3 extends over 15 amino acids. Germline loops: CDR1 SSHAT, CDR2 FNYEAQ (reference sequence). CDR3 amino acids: CASSRSPGGANEQYF.

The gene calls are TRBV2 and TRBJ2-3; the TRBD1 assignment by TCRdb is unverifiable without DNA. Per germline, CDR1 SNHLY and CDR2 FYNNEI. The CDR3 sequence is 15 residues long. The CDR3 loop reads CASSPQGLFTDTQYF.

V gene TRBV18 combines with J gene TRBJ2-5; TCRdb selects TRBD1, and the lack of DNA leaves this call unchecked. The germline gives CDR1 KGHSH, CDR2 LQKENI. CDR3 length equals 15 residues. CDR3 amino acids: CASSPGTGGKETQYF.

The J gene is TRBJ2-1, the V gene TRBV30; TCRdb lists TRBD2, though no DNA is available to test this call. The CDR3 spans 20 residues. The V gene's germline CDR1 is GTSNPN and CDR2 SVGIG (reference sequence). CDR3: CAWSGIPGLAGIHSYNEQFF.

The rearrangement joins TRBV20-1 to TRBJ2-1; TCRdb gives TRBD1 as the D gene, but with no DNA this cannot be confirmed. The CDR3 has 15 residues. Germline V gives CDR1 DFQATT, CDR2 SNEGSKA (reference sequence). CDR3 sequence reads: CSAREGTGGFNEQFF.